This T cell receptor (beta chain) was profiled in a study of blood T cells in healthy people across ages. Sample-barcoded 5' priming and a J-beta primer mix drove a second PCR of about 6 to 11 cycles. Every cDNA molecule carried a tag from a template-switch adaptor bearing 12 random nucleotides. In TCRdb, the 5' RACE reads were re-called with MiXCR into one record per CDR3 protein. The sample has about 1.5 million distinct CDR3 sequences; 40% to 45% are singletons. Germline assignment: CDR1 MNHEY and CDR2 SVGEGT. This CDR3 has 18 residues. Trimming removed 2 bases from V and 11 bases from J, with 30 bases in between. Note on this clonotype: The antigen remains undetermined.

Each individual donor underwent a draw of approximately 9.6 milliliters of peripheral blood. Researchers report isolating at least 6 million PBMCs per sample. Notes on the study in general: Donor CMV status, an unknown factor, possibly confounded changes in expanded clonotypes.

The sequenced sample was blood. The sequence was obtained from a woman in her late teens or twenties in good health. The J gene is TRBJ2-5, the V gene TRBV6-2 or TRBV6-3; D gene uncertain. CDR3 sequence (DNA): TGTGCCAGCAGTTACCATCAGGACCTGATTGTGCCGTACAATGAGCAGTACTTC. This encodes CASSYHQDLIVPYNEQYF.